This TCR beta chain was captured in a study of cytomegalovirus exposure and HLA in healthy donors. There are 15 residues in the CDR3. Looked up from germline, CDR1 is SGDLS and CDR2 is YYNGEE. This clone was counted only a few times. PCR used 60 Vbeta primers and 13 Jbeta primers. Here immunoSEQ multiplex PCR was the method, and the copy in TCRdb shows in-frame clones only, minus some. The sample includes 100,000 to 150,000 clones, over 70% seen only once; the top ten take more than 2.5%. This TCR derives from a woman aged 50 to 60 in good health and CMV-seronegative. This chain uses TRBV9 with TRBJ2-5, with 10 bases matching TRBD2. The assigned J gene may be wrong: the sequence end matches TRBJ2-7 better. Sample: PBMCs. Here the CDR3 DNA reads TGTGCCAGCAGCGTAGCGGCTAGCGGGAGACACGAGCAGTACTTC. It encodes CASSVAASGRHEQYF.